The 22 T cell receptor beta chains below all came from one sample that was sequenced in a study of blood T cell repertoires in COVID-19 (dated by TCRdb to 2020 to 2021). The library relied on the immunoSEQ multiplex PCR assay. The table was pulled from immuneACCESS by TCRdb, which kept in-frame rearrangements only. Such tables lose some clones; where checked, under half of the loss comes from unresolved V genes, and the rest has no known cause. The sample yields 150,000 to 200,000 clones; around nine tenths were counted once. The top ten clonotypes cover approximately 3.5% of the sample. Material: peripheral blood. The receptors were sampled from a man between 65 and 85 years old with acute or convalescent COVID-19.

The rearrangement links TRBV5-4 to TRBJ1-1, with 7 bases that match TRBD1. The V gene's germline CDR1 is SGHNT and CDR2 YYREEE (reference sequence). J was trimmed by 2 bases and V by 3 bases; bases with no gene match: 4. The CDR3 spans 14 residues. Written as DNA, the CDR3 is TGTGCCAGCAGCTGGAGACAGGGCAACACTGAAGCTTTCTTT. Encoded protein: CASSWRQGNTEAFF.

The chain joins TRBV6-5 to TRBJ2-1; tentative D call: TRBD1 (6 bases). Trimming shortened V by 0 bases and J by 2 bases, and 8 bases separated the two germline ends. Per germline, CDR1 MNHEY and CDR2 SVGAGI. The CDR3 loop spans 15 amino acids. The CDR3 is CASSYSGQAYNEQFF. The CDR3 nucleotides read TGTGCCAGCAGTTACTCGGGACAAGCCTACAATGAGCAGTTCTTC.

V gene TRBV9 combines with J gene TRBJ2-3; TRBD2 agrees at 12 bases. Germline lookup yields CDR1 SGDLS and CDR2 YYNGEE. With 1 base clipped from V and 4 bases from J, the junction kept 4 bases outside the gene matches. The CDR3 length is 16 residues. Written as DNA, the CDR3 is TGTGCCAGCAGCGTAAAGACTAGCGGGAGCGCAGATACGCAGTATTTT. Residues: CASSVKTSGSADTQYF. The variable domain in full, completed from reference TRBV9 and TRBJ2-3, reads DSGVTQTPKHLITATGQRVTLRCSPRSGDLSVYWYQQSLDQGLQFLIQYYNGEERAKGNILERFSAQQFPDLHSELNLSSLELGDSALYFCASSVKTSGSADTQYFGPGTRLTVL.

The chain carries TRBV18 and TRBJ1-2, with 9 nucleotides matching TRBD1. This CDR3 spans 18 amino acids. The V segment lost 1 base and the J segment 1 base; nucleotides outside the gene matches: 10. Germline V gene data show CDR1 as KGHSH and CDR2 as LQKENI. Written as DNA, the CDR3 is TGTGCCAGCTCACCACTCCCGGGACAGGGTAGCGGTAACTATGGCTACACCTTC. This encodes CASSPLPGQGSGNYGYTF.

This CDR3 is CASSLAGYGANVLTF. DNA for the CDR3: TGCGCCAGCAGCTTGGCGGGTTACGGGGCCAACGTCCTGACTTTC. The chain couples TRBV5-1 to TRBJ2-6; D remains unclear. This CDR3 has 15 residues. Germline assignment: CDR1 SGHRS and CDR2 YFSETQ. V lost 0 bases, J lost 4 bases, and 8 bases lay in between. The entire variable domain, with the rest obtained from reference TRBV5-1 and TRBJ2-6, is as follows: KAGVTQTPRYLIKTRGQQVTLSCSPISGHRSVSWYQQTPGQGLQFLFEYFSETQRNKGNFPGRFSGRQFSNSRSEMNVSTLELGDSALYLCASSLAGYGANVLTFGAGSRLTVL.

The chain recombines TRBV5-6 with TRBJ1-3, with D hard to call. This CDR3 contains 16 residues. Germline V gives CDR1 SGHDT, CDR2 YYEEEE. The V end lost 0 bases, the J end lost 1 base, and 11 bases lay between the germline ends. CDR3 region: CASSLASRRSGNTIYF. CDR3 bases: TGTGCCAGCAGCTTGGCTTCGAGGAGGTCTGGAAACACCATATATTTT.

The chain is built from TRBV18 and TRBJ1-6, with no clear D. CDR1 is KGHSH and CDR2 is LQKENI in the germline V gene. With 3 bases removed from V and 7 bases from J, the gap between germline ends came to 10 bases. This CDR3 comprises 14 residues. CDR3 loop: CASSPRDLNSPLHF. CDR3 nucleotide sequence: TGTGCCAGCTCACCGAGGGATCTGAATTCACCCCTCCACTTT.

The V gene is TRBV2, the J gene TRBJ1-5, with D possibly being TRBD1 (5 bases). The V gene's germline CDR1 is SNHLY and CDR2 FYNNEI. The CDR3 loop spans 14 amino acids. V dropped 3 bases and J dropped 2 bases, with 8 bases sitting between them. Written as DNA, the CDR3 is TGTGCCAGCAGTGACAGGGAACGCAATCAGCCCCAGCATTTT. It encodes CASSDRERNQPQHF.

The chain combines TRBV1 with TRBJ2-7; TRBD1, the table's D call, lacks a check against the DNA. TRBV1 counts as a pseudogene. This CDR3 spans 15 amino acids. The CDR3 reads CTSSQPRDSSYEQYF. Written as DNA, the CDR3 is TGCACCAGCAGCCAACCAAGGGACAGCTCCTACGAGCAGTACTTC.

The V and J genes are TRBV10-3 and TRBJ1-1, with D perhaps TRBD1 (5 bases). Trimming removed 2 bases from V and 0 bases from J, with 10 bases in between. The CDR3 totals 15 residues. Germline loops: CDR1 ENHRY, CDR2 SYGVKD. The CDR3 protein is CAISEISGLNTEAFF. The CDR3, as DNA: TGTGCCATCAGTGAGATATCAGGGCTGAACACTGAAGCTTTCTTT.

The chain links TRBV7-9 to TRBJ2-6; maybe TRBD1 (6 bases). Looked up from germline, CDR1 is SEHNR and CDR2 is FQNEAQ (reference sequence). CDR3 length equals 17 residues. Trimming shortened V by 5 bases and J by 0 bases, and 14 bases separated the two germline ends. This chain's CDR3 is CASSIGQPRSGANVLTF. The CDR3 DNA follows: TGTGCCAGCAGCATCGGACAGCCTCGCTCTGGGGCCAACGTCCTGACTTTC.

The chain combines TRBV7-3 with TRBJ2-1, with TRBD1 matching 7 bases. Germline CDR1 and CDR2: SGHTA and FQGTGA. V gave up 5 bases and J gave up 4 bases; unmatched junction bases: 8. This CDR3 region has 15 residues. Written as DNA, the CDR3 is TGTGCCAGCAGCCCCCAGGGACAGATGTACAATGAGCAGTTCTTC. It encodes CASSPQGQMYNEQFF.

As to this clone: One end of the junction fails to match germline, which may point to a read error. This rearrangement joins TRBV7-7 to TRBJ2-5; 8 bases line up with TRBD2. The CDR3 consists of 15 residues. Germline values: CDR1 SSHAT, CDR2 FNYEAQ (reference sequence). Written as DNA, the CDR3 is TGTGCTAGCAGCCCTACCGGGACTAGAATGGAGACCCAGTACTTC. Translated, it gives CASSPTGTRMETQYF.

The gene calls are TRBV24-1 and TRBJ2-1, with D possibly TRBD1 on 5 matching bases. CDR1 KGHDR and CDR2 SFDVKD come from the germline V gene. The CDR3 consists of 13 residues. Trimming stripped 9 bases from V and 8 bases from J, with 16 bases between. This chain's CDR3 is CATPGPTGHEQFF. The CDR3 DNA sequence: TGTGCCACCCCGGGCCCTACAGGACATGAGCAGTTCTTC.

This clone was observed a few times. The chain joins TRBV7-3 to TRBJ2-3; 9 nucleotides align to TRBD1. With V trimmed by 5 bases and J by 9 bases, 15 bases remained unmatched. This CDR3 has 16 amino acids. The germline gives CDR1 SGHTA, CDR2 FQGTGA. The CDR3 reads CASSPPGQGGEMTQYF. CDR3 nucleotide sequence: TGTGCCAGCAGCCCCCCGGGACAGGGAGGGGAGATGACGCAGTATTTT.

This clone was seen only once. J is TRBJ2-2 and V is TRBV6-4, with D possibly matching TRBD2 (6 bases). The germline CDR1 and CDR2 sequences are MRHNA and SNTAGT. Trimming shortened V by 6 bases and J by 6 bases, and 20 bases separated the two germline ends. This CDR3 contains 16 residues. The CDR3 reads CASSGDPGGISGELFF. In nucleotides, the CDR3 is TGTGCCAGCAGCGGGGACCCCGGGGGAATCTCCGGGGAGCTGTTTTTT.

This clone came up a few times. The gene calls are TRBV3-1 (or the pseudogene TRBV3-2) and TRBJ1-3; D gene uncertain. The germline V gene has CDR1 LGHDT and CDR2 YNNKEL (reference sequence). The CDR3 totals 15 residues. V lost 3 bases, J lost 2 bases, and 11 bases lay in between. Written as DNA, the CDR3 is TGTGCCAGCAGCCAGGCCGACATAGCTGGAAACACCATATATTTT. It translates to CASSQADIAGNTIYF.

The chain couples TRBV7-9 to TRBJ2-1, with 11 bases that match TRBD2. Germline V lookup: CDR1 SEHNR, CDR2 FQNEAQ (reference sequence). V shed 1 base and J 8 bases; nucleotides not matched to a gene: 13. The CDR3 length is 18 residues. CDR3 loop: CASSLGSISGRAFDEQFF. Here the CDR3 DNA reads TGTGCCAGCAGCTTAGGTAGTATTAGCGGGAGGGCCTTCGATGAGCAGTTCTTC.

The rearrangement joins TRBV4-3 to TRBJ2-3; no reliable D call. From germline, CDR1 is LGHNA and CDR2 YSLEER. V lost 3 bases and J lost 3, with 10 bases in between. This CDR3 comprises 14 residues. CDR3 DNA: TGCGCCAGCAGCCAGGGCCCCAGGACAGATACGCAGTATTTT. Translation: CASSQGPRTDTQYF.

The chain carries TRBV18 and TRBJ2-1, with TRBD2 matching 10 bases. The CDR3 extends over 14 amino acids. The germline V gene encodes CDR1 KGHSH and CDR2 LQKENI. V was clipped by 2 bases and J by 6 bases; unmatched bases: 1. CDR3 sequence: CASSPASGSNEQFF. DNA of the CDR3: TGTGCCAGCTCACCAGCTAGCGGGAGCAATGAGCAGTTCTTC.

The CDR3 sequence: CASSSPGDRVLTF. The CDR3 nucleotides read TGTGCCAGCAGTTCTCCAGGGGATCGCGTCCTGACTTTC. V gene TRBV6-5 combines with J gene TRBJ2-6, with D maybe TRBD1 (6 bases). The CDR3 covers 13 residues. Per the germline V gene, CDR1 is MNHEY and CDR2 is SVGAGI. The V end lost 4 bases, the J end lost 12 bases, and 13 bases lay between the germline ends.

Comment on this clone: Compared with germline, one end of the junction differs, possibly owing to a read error. CDR3: CASNGLSENRRF. The CDR3 DNA is TGTGCCAGTAACGGGTTGTCGGAGAATCGCCGCTTT. The V call is TRBV2, the J call TRBJ1-1; D remains unclear. This CDR3 comprises 12 residues. Germline V gene lookup returns CDR1 SNHLY and CDR2 FYNNEI.